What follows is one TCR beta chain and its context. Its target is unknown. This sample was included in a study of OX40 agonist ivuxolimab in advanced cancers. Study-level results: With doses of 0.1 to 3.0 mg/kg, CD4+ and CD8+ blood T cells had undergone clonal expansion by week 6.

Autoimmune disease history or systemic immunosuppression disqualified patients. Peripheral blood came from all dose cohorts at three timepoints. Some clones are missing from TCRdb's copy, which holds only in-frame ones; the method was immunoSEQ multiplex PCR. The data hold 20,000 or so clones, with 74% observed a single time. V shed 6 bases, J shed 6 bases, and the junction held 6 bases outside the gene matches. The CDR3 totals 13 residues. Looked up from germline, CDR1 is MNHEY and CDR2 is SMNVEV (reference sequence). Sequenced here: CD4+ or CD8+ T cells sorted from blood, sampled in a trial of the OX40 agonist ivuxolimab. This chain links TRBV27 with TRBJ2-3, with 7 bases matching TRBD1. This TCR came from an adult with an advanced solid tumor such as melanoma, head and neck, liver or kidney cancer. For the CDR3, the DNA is TGTGCCAGCAGGAATAGGGGGCTCGATACGCAGTATTTT. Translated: CASRNRGLDTQYF.